The rows below give T cell receptor beta chains drawn from one sample of a study of identical twins. MiXCR, run by TCRdb on the 5' RACE reads, gives a single entry per CDR3 protein. The data show approximately 210,000 distinct CDR3 sequences, about a tenth seen once. Sequenced sample: memory (CD45RO+) T cells sorted from blood. Every receptor here comes from a woman between 18 and 29 years old in good health. Both conserved end residues are part of each CDR3. Each record gives: CDR3 protein, CDR3 DNA, D gene, CDR3 length, clone size, J gene, V gene. A D gene is named only where the DNA matches it firmly. Where a row states a size, it is once, few, many or the class of an expanded clone; other rows omit it.

CATRTSGGARSTDTQYF	TGTGCCACCCGGACTAGCGGGGGGGCCCGTAGCACAGATACGCAGTATTTT	TRBD2	17	NA	TRBJ2-3	TRBV10-3
CASSLSPIGRTDTQYF	TGCGCCAGCAGCTTGAGCCCTATAGGGCGCACAGATACGCAGTATTTT	NA	16	many	TRBJ2-3	TRBV5-1
CAISEIIAEETQYF	TGTGCCATCAGTGAGATTATAGCGGAAGAGACCCAGTACTTC	NA	14	many	TRBJ2-5	TRBV10-3
CASSLVTGPKITGELFF	TGTGCCAGCAGCTTAGTTACAGGCCCGAAAATCACCGGGGAGCTGTTTTTT	NA	17	many	TRBJ2-2	TRBV7-3
CASSSNGAANTEAFF	TGTGCCAGCAGCTCGAATGGCGCGGCGAACACTGAAGCTTTCTTT	NA	15	few	TRBJ1-1	TRBV7-2
CASSSQVGQPQHF	TGTGCCAGCAGCTCTCAGGTTGGACAGCCCCAGCATTTT	NA	13	many	TRBJ1-5	TRBV5-6
CSAWAGGPNQPQHF	TGCAGTGCTTGGGCGGGGGGCCCCAATCAGCCCCAGCATTTT	NA	14	NA	TRBJ1-5	TRBV20-1
CASSLAASPVGYTF	TGTGCCAGCAGCTTAGCGGCCTCCCCCGTAGGCTACACCTTC	NA	14	NA	TRBJ1-2	TRBV7-9
CASGTSGSYEQYF	TGTGCCAGCGGGACTAGCGGATCCTACGAGCAGTACTTC	TRBD2	13	few	TRBJ2-7	TRBV3-1
CSAIVYLTGSGNTIYF	TGCAGTGCTATTGTCTATCTCACAGGATCTGGAAACACCATATATTTT	NA	16	NA	TRBJ1-3	TRBV20-1
CASSLGLAGPDTQYF	TGTGCCAGCAGCCTCGGACTAGCGGGACCAGATACGCAGTATTTT	TRBD2	15	many	TRBJ2-3	TRBV7-2
CASSQAPASSYEQYF	TGTGCCAGCAGCCAAGCCCCGGCTAGCTCCTACGAGCAGTACTTC	NA	15	many	TRBJ2-7	TRBV3-1
CASSPTPAGTNYGYTF	TGTGCCAGCAGCCCCACCCCAGCAGGAACTAACTATGGCTACACCTTC	NA	16	NA	TRBJ1-2	TRBV5-5
CASSLRGAYEQYF	TGTGCCAGCAGCTTACGGGGGGCGTACGAGCAGTACTTC	NA	13	few	TRBJ2-7	TRBV7-2
CSATPSHEQFF	TGCAGTGCTACCCCCTCGCATGAGCAGTTCTTC	NA	11	NA	TRBJ2-1	TRBV20-1
CASALAGTVKKGEQFF	TGTGCCAGTGCCCTAGCGGGAACCGTTAAGAAGGGTGAGCAGTTCTTC	TRBD2	16	NA	TRBJ2-1	TRBV6-1
CASSLVRGGKSTDTQYF	TGTGCCAGCAGTTTAGTCAGGGGCGGGAAGAGCACAGATACGCAGTATTTT	NA	17	many	TRBJ2-3	TRBV12-3/TRBV12-4
CASSRRTSGSLSNTGELFF	TGTGCCAGCAGCCGTCGGACTAGCGGGTCCCTATCCAACACCGGGGAGCTGTTTTTT	TRBD2	19	many	TRBJ2-2	TRBV13
CSERTGNAEAFF	TGCAGCGAACGGACAGGGAACGCTGAAGCTTTCTTT	TRBD1	12	NA	TRBJ1-1	TRBV29-1
CASMDGGTGDGGSIYF	TGTGCCAGCATGGATGGGGGGACAGGCGACGGAGGCTCCATATATTTT	TRBD1	16	many	TRBJ1-3	TRBV28
CAISERGENDEQFF	TGTGCCATCAGTGAAAGGGGCGAGAACGATGAGCAGTTCTTC	NA	14	many	TRBJ2-1	TRBV10-3